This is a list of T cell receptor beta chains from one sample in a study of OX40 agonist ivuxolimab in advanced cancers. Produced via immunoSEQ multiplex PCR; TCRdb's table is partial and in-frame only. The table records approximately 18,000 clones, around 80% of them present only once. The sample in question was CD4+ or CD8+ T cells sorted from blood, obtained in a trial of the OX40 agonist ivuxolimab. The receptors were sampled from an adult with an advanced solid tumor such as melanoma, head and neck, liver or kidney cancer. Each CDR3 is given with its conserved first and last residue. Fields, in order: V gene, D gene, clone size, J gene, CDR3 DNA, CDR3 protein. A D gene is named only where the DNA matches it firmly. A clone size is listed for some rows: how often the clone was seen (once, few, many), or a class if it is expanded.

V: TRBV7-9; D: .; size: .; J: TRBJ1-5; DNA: TGTGCCAGCAGCTTAGGTTTTGGCAATCAGCCCCAGCATTTT; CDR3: CASSLGFGNQPQHF
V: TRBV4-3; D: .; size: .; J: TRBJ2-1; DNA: TGCGCCAGCAGCCAAGATCAAGGGAGCTACAATGAGCAGTTCTTC; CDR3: CASSQDQGSYNEQFF
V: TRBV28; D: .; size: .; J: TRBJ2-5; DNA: TGTGCCAGCAGTTTAAGGGGGGTAGGGGCAACCTTTCTTCAAGAGACCCAGTACTTC; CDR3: CASSLRGVGATFLQETQYF
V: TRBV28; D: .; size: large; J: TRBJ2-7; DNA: TGTGCCAGCAGGCGGGGTGGCGGGGGCTCGCTGGACGAGCAGTACTTC; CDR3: CASRRGGGGSLDEQYF
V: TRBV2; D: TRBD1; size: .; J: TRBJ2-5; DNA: TGTGCCAGCAGTGGAACAGACAGGGTTGGGGAGACCCAGTACTTC; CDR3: CASSGTDRVGETQYF
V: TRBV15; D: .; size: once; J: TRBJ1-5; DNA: TGTGCCACCAGCAGAGCCAAACAGGGCCAGCCCCAGCATTTT; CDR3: CATSRAKQGQPQHF
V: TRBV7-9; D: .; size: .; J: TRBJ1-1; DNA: TGTGCCAGCAGCCTTCTACAGGGTTCGAACACTGAAGCTTTCTTT; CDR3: CASSLLQGSNTEAFF
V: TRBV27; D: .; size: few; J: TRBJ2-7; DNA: TGTGCCAGCAGTTTATCTGCCGGGAGCGGCTACGAGCAGTACTTC; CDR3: CASSLSAGSGYEQYF
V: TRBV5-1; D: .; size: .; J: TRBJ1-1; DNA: TGCGCCAGCAGCACCCTAGGGGGGATACCAGACACTGAAGCTTTCTTT; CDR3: CASSTLGGIPDTEAFF
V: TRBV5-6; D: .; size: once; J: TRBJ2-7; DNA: TGTGCCAGCAGCCGGTCGGGGGCAGGGGCTAGCTCCTACGAGCAGTACTTC; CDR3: CASSRSGAGASSYEQYF